One and the same sample provided the 25 T cell receptor beta chains below, sequenced in a study of T cell repertoires in cytomegalovirus infection. TCRdb used MiXCR to reprocess the reads, holding one entry per CDR3 protein. Altogether roughly 990,000 distinct CDR3 sequences are present, less than 35% being singletons, with the ten largest covering around an eighth. These TCRs are of unknown antigen specificity. Sequences were derived from cultured CD8+ T cells from PBMCs, sampled from culture after CMV antigen stimulation. These receptors were collected from a human donor in good health (CMV status not recorded). Some clones in this sample may be carry-over from other donors' samples.

With regard to this clonotype: Being one base from a much bigger clone, this may be a read error. The CDR3 coding sequence is TGTGCCAGCACCGGGGACTCTGGAAACACCGTATATTTT. Residues: CASTGDSGNTVYF. The chain carries TRBV7-6 and TRBJ1-3; TRBD1 might be the D (5 bases). The germline CDR1 and CDR2 sequences are SGHVS and FNYEAQ. The CDR3 runs to 13 residues.

Ten or more counts support this clonotype. The chain has TRBV28 and TRBJ2-3, with D perhaps TRBD1 or TRBD2 (5 bases each). CDR3 size: 18 residues. Trimming removed 5 bases at V and 8 bases at J, with 29 bases between. Germline CDR1 and CDR2: MDHEN and SYDVKM. The CDR3 spells CASSKPWDEIRRHATQYF. The CDR3 nucleotides are TGTGCCAGCAGTAAACCATGGGACGAGATAAGGAGGCACGCTACGCAGTATTTT.

This clonotype was detected many times. This chain uses TRBV7-9 with TRBJ2-7; 7 positions match TRBD1. V lost 4 bases to trimming and J lost 4 bases; unmatched junction nucleotides: 10. Germline CDR1 SEHNR, CDR2 FQNEAQ (reference sequence). The CDR3 runs to 15 residues. CDR3 nucleotide sequence: TGTGCCAGCAGCTCCGCCGGGACAGCGAGTTACGAGCAGTACTTC. Translation: CASSSAGTASYEQYF. Full variable domain (rest looked up from reference TRBV7-9 and TRBJ2-7): DTGVSQNPRHKITKRGQNVTFRCDPISEHNRLYWYRQTLGQGPEFLTYFQNEAQLEKSRLLSDRFSAERPKGSFSTLEIQRTEQGDSAMYLCASSSAGTASYEQYFGPGTRLTVT.

The chain recombines TRBV5-1 with TRBJ2-5, with 7 bases lining up with TRBD2. Germline V gene lookup returns CDR1 SGHRS and CDR2 YFSETQ. The J segment lost 1 base and the V segment lost 1 base, leaving 7 bases of the junction unmatched. The CDR3 sequence is 16 residues long. In DNA, the CDR3 is TGCGCCAGCAGCTTGCAGGCTAGCGGACCCCAAGAGACCCAGTACTTC. Protein: CASSLQASGPQETQYF.

This chain uses TRBV19 with TRBJ1-1; no clear D. The germline gives CDR1 LNHDA, CDR2 SQIVND (reference sequence). CDR3 length equals 14 residues. Trimming pared 1 base from V and 3 bases from J, leaving 9 bases between. DNA for the CDR3: TGTGCCAGTAGTATAGCCGGCTATTACACTGAAGCTTTCTTT. Residues: CASSIAGYYTEAFF.

Ten or more counts support this clonotype. The chain carries TRBV9 and TRBJ2-3, with 11 bases identical to TRBD2. The CDR3 covers 15 residues. Germline V lookup: CDR1 SGDLS, CDR2 YYNGEE. The J segment lost 4 bases and the V segment lost 5 bases, leaving 6 bases of the junction unmatched. The CDR3 sequence is CASSETSGAADTQYF. DNA of the CDR3: TGTGCCAGCAGTGAGACTAGCGGGGCCGCAGATACGCAGTATTTT.

In this sample, this clonotype turned up many times. The rearrangement uses TRBV5-6 and TRBJ2-3; tentatively, D is TRBD1 or TRBD2 (5 bases each). The CDR3 extends over 14 amino acids. The germline gives CDR1 SGHDT, CDR2 YYEEEE. V was trimmed by 4 bases and J by 5 bases, leaving 14 bases between them. The CDR3: CASSLGRLGDTQYF. For the CDR3, the DNA is TGTGCCAGCAGCCTGGGACGTCTAGGAGATACGCAGTATTTT.

Ten or more counts support this clonotype. The chain joins TRBV7-2 to TRBJ2-7; tentatively, D is TRBD1 (6 bases). The CDR3 extends over 16 amino acids. V lost 1 base, J lost 2 bases, and 15 bases lay in between. Germline V gene data show CDR1 as SGHTA and CDR2 as FQGNSA. The CDR3 sequence: CASSLEGGVAPYEQYF. In DNA form, the CDR3 reads TGTGCCAGCAGCTTAGAAGGGGGAGTTGCCCCCTACGAGCAGTACTTC.

This clonotype was detected ten times or more. This chain links TRBV7-2 with TRBJ1-6; a possible D gene is TRBD1 (5 bases). V was shortened by 5 bases and J by 8 bases, with 13 bases between the two germline ends. This CDR3 is 14 amino acids long. From germline, CDR1 is SGHTA and CDR2 FQGNSA. The CDR3 is CASSTGTAYSPLHF. Here the CDR3 DNA reads TGTGCCAGCAGCACGGGGACCGCTTATTCACCCCTCCACTTT.

Turning to this clonotype: An end of the junction does not agree with germline; a read error may underlie this. The chain links TRBV11-2 to TRBJ2-1; unclear D gene. The V gene's germline CDR1 is SGHAT and CDR2 FQNNGV. The CDR3 is 17 amino acids. CDR3 loop: CANSQTSHFGSYNEQFF. Here the CDR3 DNA reads TGTGCCAACAGCCAAACAAGTCACTTTGGCTCCTACAATGAGCAGTTCTTC.

This clonotype was found a few times. This rearrangement joins TRBV27 to TRBJ1-2; TRBD1 matches 7 bases. CDR1 and CDR2 from the germline V gene are MNHEY and SMNVEV (reference sequence). J gave up 4 bases and V 7 bases, and 12 bases lay outside the gene matches. The CDR3 is made up of 15 amino acids. CDR3 DNA: TGTGCCAGCAATAGACAGGGTACCCCCATCTATGGCTACACCTTC. It yields the protein CASNRQGTPIYGYTF.

Many counts were recorded for this clonotype. The J gene is TRBJ2-7, the V gene TRBV7-2; D unclear. Germline-derived CDR1 and CDR2 are SGHTA and FQGNSA. V lost 3 bases, J lost 2 bases, and 5 bases lay in between. The CDR3 sequence is 12 residues long. CDR3 nucleotide sequence: TGTGCCAGCAGCTTTTGGGCCTACGAGCAGTACGTC. Protein sequence: CASSFWAYEQYV.

V is TRBV12-3 or TRBV12-4 and J is TRBJ1-2; D is perhaps TRBD1 (5 bases). The CDR3 runs to 16 residues. V lost 4 bases, J lost 3 bases, and 18 bases lay in between. CDR3 in amino acids: CASSSSGPRDDYGYTF. DNA for the CDR3: TGTGCCAGCAGTTCATCCGGGCCTAGGGACGACTATGGCTACACCTTC.

DNA of the CDR3: TGTGCCAGCACCCAGGCCGGGGGCTACAATGAGCAGTTCTTC. Its protein is CASTQAGGYNEQFF. This chain connects TRBV27 to TRBJ2-1, with D maybe TRBD2 (6 bases). The CDR3 sequence is 14 residues long. Germline V gene lookup returns CDR1 MNHEY and CDR2 SMNVEV (reference sequence). Trimming cost V 7 bases and J 3 bases, with 13 bases left between them.

The CDR3, as DNA: TGTGCCAGCAGTGAACCGACAGGAGGCTTCTATGGCTACACCTTC. It yields the protein CASSEPTGGFYGYTF. This rearrangement joins TRBV25-1 to TRBJ1-2, with D possibly TRBD1 on 6 matching bases. The V gene lost 2 bases and the J gene lost 4 bases, with 14 bases spanning the gap. The CDR3 runs 15 residues. Germline CDR1 is MGHDK and CDR2 is SYGVNS.

The chain combines TRBV6-1 with TRBJ2-3; D remains ambiguous. V lost 8 bases to trimming and J lost 2 bases, with 17 bases between them. Per the germline V gene, CDR1 is MNHNS and CDR2 is SASEGT. This CDR3 region has 15 residues. The CDR3 reads CASFFTGGYTDTQYF. CDR3 DNA sequence: TGTGCCAGCTTCTTCACTGGCGGATACACAGATACGCAGTATTTT.

The chain links TRBV6-5 to TRBJ2-1; D is undetermined. Germline V CDR1 and CDR2: MNHEY, SVGAGI. V lost 2 bases, J lost 4 bases, and 12 bases lay in between. CDR3 length: 15 amino acids. CDR3 region: CASSYGQPGYNEQFF. The CDR3 DNA reads as TGTGCCAGCAGTTACGGCCAGCCGGGTTACAATGAGCAGTTCTTC.

This clonotype was recorded a few times. This sequence joins TRBV12-3 or TRBV12-4 and TRBJ2-7; D not resolved. This CDR3 region has 14 residues. Trimming shortened V by 2 bases and J by 0 bases, and 8 bases separated the two germline ends. The CDR3 region has the DNA TGTGCCAGCAGTTTAAACTGGGGCTCCTACGAGCAGTACTTC. The encoded protein is CASSLNWGSYEQYF.

About this clonotype itself: Possible read error: a much larger clone is one base away. The chain carries TRBV24-1 and TRBJ2-1; 8 bases fit TRBD1. The germline CDR1 and CDR2 sequences are KGHDR and SFDVKD. CDR3 length equals 15 residues. CDR3 loop: CVTSDFRDRGNEQFF. In DNA form, the CDR3 reads TGTGTCACCAGTGATTTTAGAGACAGGGGCAATGAGCAGTTCTTC.

The genes are TRBV29-1 and TRBJ2-7; D remains ambiguous. This CDR3 spans 12 amino acids. With 6 bases removed from V and 3 bases from J, the gap between germline ends came to 12 bases. Per germline, CDR1 SQVTM and CDR2 ANQGSEA. CDR3 bases: TGCAGCGTAGGAGACTCCTTCTACGAGCAGTACTTC. Its translation is CSVGDSFYEQYF.

This clonotype has just a few counts. V usage is TRBV6-1 and J usage is TRBJ1-2, with D perhaps TRBD1 (5 bases). The CDR3 has 14 amino acids. V was cut by 6 bases and J by 14 bases, with 25 bases left in between. Germline V gene lookup returns CDR1 MNHNS and CDR2 SASEGT. The CDR3 nucleotides read TGTGCCAGCAGGGGAAAACCTTTGACAGACGCTTTAACCTTC. Encoded protein: CASRGKPLTDALTF.

This clonotype was seen only a few times. This chain joins TRBV7-8 and TRBJ1-2; TRBD1 matches 7 bases. CDR1 and CDR2 from the germline V gene are SGHVS and FQNEAQ. The CDR3 has 17 residues. V was pared by 4 bases and J by 2 bases, with 13 bases of the junction left unmatched. CDR3 in amino acids: CASSSGTEQIPNYGYTF. The CDR3 DNA follows: TGTGCCAGCAGCTCGGGGACAGAGCAGATCCCAAACTATGGCTACACCTTC.

This chain links TRBV23-1 with TRBJ2-7; TRBD1 agrees at 12 bases. TRBV23-1 is an open reading frame whose function is uncertain. V gave up 2 bases and J gave up 2 bases; unmatched junction bases: 13. The CDR3 has 19 amino acids. The CDR3 region is CASSQPRDRGPPETYEQYV. In DNA, the CDR3 is TGCGCCAGCAGTCAACCCAGGGACAGGGGGCCACCAGAGACCTACGAGCAGTACGTC.

The sample holds one count of this clonotype. The V and J genes are TRBV24-1 and TRBJ2-2, with D possibly being TRBD1 (6 bases). The V end was cut by 5 bases, the J end by 4 bases, with 13 bases between. The CDR3 has 15 amino acids. CDR1 and CDR2 (germline): KGHDR, SFDVKD. The CDR3 DNA sequence: TGTGCCACCAGTGGAACAGGGCGGTTCACCGGGGAGCTGTTTTTT. Translating gives CATSGTGRFTGELFF.

The chain joins TRBV6-5 to TRBJ2-3; the D gene is possibly TRBD2 (6 bases). Germline V gives CDR1 MNHEY, CDR2 SVGAGI. V was trimmed by 4 bases and J by 2 bases, leaving 19 bases between them. The CDR3 is 17 residues long. The DNA of the CDR3 is TGTGCCAGCAGTTCCTGGATCGCCGGAGGGCCCACAGATACGCAGTATTTT. It is translated as CASSSWIAGGPTDTQYF.